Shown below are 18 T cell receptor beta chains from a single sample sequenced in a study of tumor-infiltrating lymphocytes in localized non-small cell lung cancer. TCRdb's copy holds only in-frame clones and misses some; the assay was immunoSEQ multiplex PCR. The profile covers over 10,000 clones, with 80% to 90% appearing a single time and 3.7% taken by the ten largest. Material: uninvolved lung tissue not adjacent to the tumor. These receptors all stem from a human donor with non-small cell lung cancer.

CDR3 in DNA: TGTGCCAGCTCTCGGGACAGGAAGGACACTGAAGCTTTCTTT. This codes for CASSRDRKDTEAFF. This chain joins TRBV18 and TRBJ1-1; TRBD1 agrees at 8 bases. V trimming: 6 bases; J trimming: 3 bases; junction bases outside the gene matches: 6. Germline loops: CDR1 KGHSH, CDR2 LQKENI. This CDR3 has 14 residues.

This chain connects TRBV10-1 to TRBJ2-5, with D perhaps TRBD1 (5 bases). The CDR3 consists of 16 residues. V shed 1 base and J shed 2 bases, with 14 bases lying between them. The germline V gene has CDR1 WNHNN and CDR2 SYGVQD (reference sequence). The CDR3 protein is CASSEWLDNGQETQYF. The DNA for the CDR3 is TGCGCCAGCAGTGAGTGGTTGGACAATGGTCAAGAGACCCAGTACTTC.

The DNA of the CDR3 is TGTGCCACCAGCAGAGGGACAGGGGGCGTAACTGAAGCTTTCTTT. Translating gives CATSRGTGGVTEAFF. The chain has TRBV15 and TRBJ1-1, with 11 bases lining up with TRBD1. V lost 1 base to trimming and J lost 5 bases; unmatched junction nucleotides: 3. CDR3 length equals 15 residues. Germline CDR1 is LNHNV and CDR2 is YYDKDF (reference sequence).

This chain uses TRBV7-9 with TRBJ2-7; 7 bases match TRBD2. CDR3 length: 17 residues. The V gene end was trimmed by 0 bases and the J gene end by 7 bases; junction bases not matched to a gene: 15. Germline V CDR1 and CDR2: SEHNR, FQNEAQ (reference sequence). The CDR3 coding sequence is TGTGCCAGCAGCTTAGCGATGGCTAGCGGACTCCGGGGGGAGCAGTACTTC. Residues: CASSLAMASGLRGEQYF. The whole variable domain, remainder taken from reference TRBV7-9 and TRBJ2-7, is DTGVSQNPRHKITKRGQNVTFRCDPISEHNRLYWYRQTLGQGPEFLTYFQNEAQLEKSRLLSDRFSAERPKGSFSTLEIQRTEQGDSAMYLCASSLAMASGLRGEQYFGPGTRLTVT.

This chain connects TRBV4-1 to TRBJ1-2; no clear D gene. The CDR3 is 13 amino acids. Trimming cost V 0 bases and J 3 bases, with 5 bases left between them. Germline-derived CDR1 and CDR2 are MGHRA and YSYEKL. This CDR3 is CASSQDPHYGYTF. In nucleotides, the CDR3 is TGCGCCAGCAGCCAAGATCCCCACTATGGCTACACCTTC.

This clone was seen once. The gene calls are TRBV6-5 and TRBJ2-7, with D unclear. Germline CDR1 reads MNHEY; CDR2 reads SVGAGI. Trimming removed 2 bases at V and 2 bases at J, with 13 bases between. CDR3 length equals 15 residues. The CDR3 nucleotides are TGTGCCAGCAGTTACGCGGCTGGGGTTACCTACGAGCAGTACTTC. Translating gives CASSYAAGVTYEQYF.

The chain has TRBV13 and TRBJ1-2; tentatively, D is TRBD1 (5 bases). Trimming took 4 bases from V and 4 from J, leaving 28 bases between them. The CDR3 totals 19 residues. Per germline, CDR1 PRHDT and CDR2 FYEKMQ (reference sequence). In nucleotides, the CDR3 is TGTGCCAGCAGCTACCCGTCCCGGGGCATGGGCCCTATTATCTATGGCTACACCTTC. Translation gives CASSYPSRGMGPIIYGYTF.

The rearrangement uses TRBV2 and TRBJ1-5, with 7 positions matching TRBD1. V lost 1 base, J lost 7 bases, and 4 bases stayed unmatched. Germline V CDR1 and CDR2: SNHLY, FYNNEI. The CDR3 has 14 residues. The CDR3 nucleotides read TGTGCCAGCAGTGAAGGGGCAGGGGGACAGCCCCAGCATTTT. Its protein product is CASSEGAGGQPQHF.

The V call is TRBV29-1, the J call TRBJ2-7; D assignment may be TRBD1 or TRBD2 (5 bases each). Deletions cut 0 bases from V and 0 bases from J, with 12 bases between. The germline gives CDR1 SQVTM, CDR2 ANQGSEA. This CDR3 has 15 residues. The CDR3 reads CSVEEQERGSYEQYF. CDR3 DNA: TGCAGCGTTGAAGAACAGGAACGGGGCTCCTACGAGCAGTACTTC.

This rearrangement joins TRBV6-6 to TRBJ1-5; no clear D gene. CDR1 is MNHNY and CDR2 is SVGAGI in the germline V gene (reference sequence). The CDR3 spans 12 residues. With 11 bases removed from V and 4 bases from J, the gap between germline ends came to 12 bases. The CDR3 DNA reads TGTGCCGGGTCGGGTGGGAATCAGCCCCAGCATTTT. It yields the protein CAGSGGNQPQHF.

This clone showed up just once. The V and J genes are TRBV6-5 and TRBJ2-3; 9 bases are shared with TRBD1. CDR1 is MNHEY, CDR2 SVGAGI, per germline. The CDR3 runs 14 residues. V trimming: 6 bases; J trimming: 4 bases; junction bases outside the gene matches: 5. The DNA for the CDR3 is TGTGCCAGCAGAATGACAGGGGGATCAGATACGCAGTATTTT. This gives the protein CASRMTGGSDTQYF.

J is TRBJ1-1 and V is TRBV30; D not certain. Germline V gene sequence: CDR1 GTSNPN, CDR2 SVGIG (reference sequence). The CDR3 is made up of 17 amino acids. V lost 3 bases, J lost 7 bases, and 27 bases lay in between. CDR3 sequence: CAWSADPVVPPDDEAFF. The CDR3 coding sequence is TGTGCCTGGAGCGCCGACCCGGTCGTCCCCCCCGATGATGAAGCTTTCTTT.

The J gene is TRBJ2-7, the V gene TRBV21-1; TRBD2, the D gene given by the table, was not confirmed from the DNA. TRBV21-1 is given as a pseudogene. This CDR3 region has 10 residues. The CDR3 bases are TGTGCCAGCTGCCACGGGGTTGAGTACTTC. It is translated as CASCHGVEYF.

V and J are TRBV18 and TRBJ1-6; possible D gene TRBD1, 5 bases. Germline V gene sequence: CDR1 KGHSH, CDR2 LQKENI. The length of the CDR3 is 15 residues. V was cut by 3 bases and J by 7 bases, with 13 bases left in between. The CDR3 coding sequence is TGTGCCAGCTCACCCTCATCAGGGCGGAATTCACCCCTCCACTTT. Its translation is CASSPSSGRNSPLHF.

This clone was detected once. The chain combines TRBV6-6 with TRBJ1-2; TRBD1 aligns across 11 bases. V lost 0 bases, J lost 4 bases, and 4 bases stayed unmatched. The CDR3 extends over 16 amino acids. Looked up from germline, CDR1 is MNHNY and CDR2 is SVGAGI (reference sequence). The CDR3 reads CASSYSGTGGGYGYTF. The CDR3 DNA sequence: TGTGCCAGCAGTTACTCGGGGACAGGGGGAGGCTATGGCTACACCTTC.

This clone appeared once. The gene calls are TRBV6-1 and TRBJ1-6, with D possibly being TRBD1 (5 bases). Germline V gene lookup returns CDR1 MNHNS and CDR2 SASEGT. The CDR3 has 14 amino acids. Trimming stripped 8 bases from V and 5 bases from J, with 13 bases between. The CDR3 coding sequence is TGTGCCAGCCAGACCGGACATCATAATTCACCCCTCCACTTT. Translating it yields CASQTGHHNSPLHF.

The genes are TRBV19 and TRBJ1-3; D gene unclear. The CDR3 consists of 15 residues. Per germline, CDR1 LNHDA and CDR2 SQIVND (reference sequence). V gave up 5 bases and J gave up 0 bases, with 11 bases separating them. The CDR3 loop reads CASSQAGTSGNTIYF. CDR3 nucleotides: TGTGCCAGTAGTCAGGCAGGAACCTCTGGAAACACCATATATTTT.

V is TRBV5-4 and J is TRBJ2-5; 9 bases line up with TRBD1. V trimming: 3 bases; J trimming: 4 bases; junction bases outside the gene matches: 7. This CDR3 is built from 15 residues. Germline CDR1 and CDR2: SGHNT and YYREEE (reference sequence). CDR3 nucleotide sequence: TGTGCCAGCAGCTCCGGGACAGGGTCACGAGAGACCCAGTACTTC. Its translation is CASSSGTGSRETQYF.